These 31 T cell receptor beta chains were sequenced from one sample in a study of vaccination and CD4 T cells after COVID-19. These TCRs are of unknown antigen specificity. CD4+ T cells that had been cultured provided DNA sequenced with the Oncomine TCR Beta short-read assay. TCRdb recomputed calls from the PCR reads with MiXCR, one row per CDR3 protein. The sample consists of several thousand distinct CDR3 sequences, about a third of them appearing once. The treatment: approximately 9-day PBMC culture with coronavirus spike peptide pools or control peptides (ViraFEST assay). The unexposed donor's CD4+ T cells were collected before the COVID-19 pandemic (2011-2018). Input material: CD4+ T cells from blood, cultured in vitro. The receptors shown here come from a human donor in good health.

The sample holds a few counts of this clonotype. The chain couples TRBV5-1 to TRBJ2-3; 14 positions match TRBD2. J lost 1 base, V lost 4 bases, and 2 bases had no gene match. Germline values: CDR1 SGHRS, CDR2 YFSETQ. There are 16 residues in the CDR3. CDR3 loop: CASSPGLAGGTDTQYF. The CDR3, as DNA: TGCGCCAGCAGCCCGGGACTAGCGGGAGGCACAGATACGCAGTATTTT. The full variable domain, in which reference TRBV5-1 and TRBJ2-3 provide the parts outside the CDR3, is KAGVTQTPRYLIKTRGQQVTLSCSPISGHRSVSWYQQTPGQGLQFLFEYFSETQRNKGNFPGRFSGRQFSNSRSEMNVSTLELGDSALYLCASSPGLAGGTDTQYFGPGTRLTVL.

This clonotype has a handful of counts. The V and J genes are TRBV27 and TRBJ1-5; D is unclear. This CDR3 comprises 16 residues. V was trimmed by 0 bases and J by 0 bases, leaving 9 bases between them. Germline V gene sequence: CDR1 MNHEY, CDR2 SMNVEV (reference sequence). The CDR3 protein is CASSLSGVHSNQPQHF. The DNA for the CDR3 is TGTGCCAGCAGTTTATCCGGAGTCCATAGCAATCAGCCCCAGCATTTT.

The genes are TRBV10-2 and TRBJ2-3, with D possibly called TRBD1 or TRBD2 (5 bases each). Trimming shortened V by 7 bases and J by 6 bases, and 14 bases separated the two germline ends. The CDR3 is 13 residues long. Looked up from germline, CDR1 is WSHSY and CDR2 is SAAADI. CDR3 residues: CASMVGVRDTQYF. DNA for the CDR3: TGCGCCAGCATGGTGGGGGTACGGGATACGCAGTATTTT.

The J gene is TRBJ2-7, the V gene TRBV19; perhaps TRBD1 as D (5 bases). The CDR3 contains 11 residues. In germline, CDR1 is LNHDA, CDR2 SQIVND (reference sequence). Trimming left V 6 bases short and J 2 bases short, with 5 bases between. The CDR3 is CASRGAYEQYF. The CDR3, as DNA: TGTGCCAGTAGAGGGGCCTACGAGCAGTACTTC.

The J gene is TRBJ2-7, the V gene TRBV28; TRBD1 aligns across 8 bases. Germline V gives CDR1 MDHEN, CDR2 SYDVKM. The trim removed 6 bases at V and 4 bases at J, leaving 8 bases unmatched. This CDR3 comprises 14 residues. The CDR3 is CASSSGGTSYEQYF. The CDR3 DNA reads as TGTGCCAGCAGCTCAGGGGGCACTTCTTACGAGCAGTACTTC. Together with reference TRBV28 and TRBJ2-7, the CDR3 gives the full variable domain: DVKVTQSSRYLVKRTGEKVFLECVQDMDHENMFWYRQDPGLGLRLIYFSYDVKMKEKGDIPEGYSVSREKKERFSLILESASTNQTSMYLCASSSGGTSYEQYFGPGTRLTVT.

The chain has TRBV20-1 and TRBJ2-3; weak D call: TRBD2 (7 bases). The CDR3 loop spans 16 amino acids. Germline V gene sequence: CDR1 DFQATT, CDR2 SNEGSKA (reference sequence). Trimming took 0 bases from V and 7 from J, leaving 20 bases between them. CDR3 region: CSARDLGGRPGNTQYF. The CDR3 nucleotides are TGCAGTGCTAGAGATCTGGGGGGGCGGCCTGGAAATACGCAGTATTTT.

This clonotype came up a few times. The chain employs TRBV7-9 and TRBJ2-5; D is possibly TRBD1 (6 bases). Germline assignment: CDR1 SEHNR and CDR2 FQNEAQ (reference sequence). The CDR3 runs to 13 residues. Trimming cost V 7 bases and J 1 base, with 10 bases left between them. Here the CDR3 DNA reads TGTGCCAGCACCTGGACAGTCCAAGAGACCCAGTACTTC. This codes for CASTWTVQETQYF.

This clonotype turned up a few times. The CDR3 spells CSARDRGPYGYTF. DNA for the CDR3: TGCAGTGCTAGAGATCGGGGCCCCTATGGCTACACCTTC. V and J are TRBV20-1 and TRBJ1-2; D is perhaps TRBD1 (5 bases). V lost 0 bases and J lost 4, with 9 bases in between. Germline loops: CDR1 DFQATT, CDR2 SNEGSKA (reference sequence). The CDR3 has 13 residues.

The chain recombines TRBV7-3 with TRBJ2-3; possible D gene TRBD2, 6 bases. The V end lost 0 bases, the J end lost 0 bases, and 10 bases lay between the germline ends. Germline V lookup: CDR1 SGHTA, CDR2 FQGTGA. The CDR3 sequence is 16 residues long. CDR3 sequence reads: CASSLTGGTSTDTQYF. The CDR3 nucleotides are TGTGCCAGCAGCTTAACAGGCGGGACTAGCACAGATACGCAGTATTTT.

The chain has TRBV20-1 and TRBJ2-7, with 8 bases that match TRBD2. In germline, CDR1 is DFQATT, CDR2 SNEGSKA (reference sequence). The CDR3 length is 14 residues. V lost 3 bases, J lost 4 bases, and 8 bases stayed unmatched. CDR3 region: CSASNAGGKYEQYF. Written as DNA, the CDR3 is TGCAGTGCTAGCAACGCGGGGGGAAAGTACGAGCAGTACTTC.

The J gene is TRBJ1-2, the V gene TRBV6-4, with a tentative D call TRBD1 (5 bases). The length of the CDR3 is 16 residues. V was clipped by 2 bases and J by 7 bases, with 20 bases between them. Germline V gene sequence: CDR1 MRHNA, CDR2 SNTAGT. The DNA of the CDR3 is TGTGCCAGCAGTGACCGACCGGGGGGACGGCAAGGTGGCTACACCTTC. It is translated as CASSDRPGGRQGGYTF.

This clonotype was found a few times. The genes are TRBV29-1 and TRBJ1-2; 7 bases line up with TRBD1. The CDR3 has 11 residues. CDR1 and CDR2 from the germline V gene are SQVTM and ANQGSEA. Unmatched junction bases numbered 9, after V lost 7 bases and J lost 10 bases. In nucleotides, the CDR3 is TGCAGCGGGCGACAGGGATTTGACTACACCTTC. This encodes CSGRQGFDYTF.

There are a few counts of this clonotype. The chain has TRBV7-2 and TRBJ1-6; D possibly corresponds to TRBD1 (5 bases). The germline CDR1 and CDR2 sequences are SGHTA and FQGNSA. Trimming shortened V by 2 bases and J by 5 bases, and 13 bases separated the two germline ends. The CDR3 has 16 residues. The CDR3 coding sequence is TGTGCCAGCAGCTTACAGGGTCAGAGTAATAATTCACCCCTCCACTTT. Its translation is CASSLQGQSNNSPLHF.

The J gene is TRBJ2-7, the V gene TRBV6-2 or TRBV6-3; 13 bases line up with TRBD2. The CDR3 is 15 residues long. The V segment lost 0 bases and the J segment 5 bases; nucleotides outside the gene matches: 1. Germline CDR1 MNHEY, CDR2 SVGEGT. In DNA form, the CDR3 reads TGTGCCAGCAGTTACTCGACTAGCGGGGGGAACGAGCAGTACTTC. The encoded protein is CASSYSTSGGNEQYF.

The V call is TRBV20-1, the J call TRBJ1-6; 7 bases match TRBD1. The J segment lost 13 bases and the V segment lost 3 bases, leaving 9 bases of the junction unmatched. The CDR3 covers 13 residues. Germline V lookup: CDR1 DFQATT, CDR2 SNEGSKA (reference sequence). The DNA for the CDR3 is TGCAGTGCTAGCGGGACAGTCGGGTTGCCCCTCCACTTT. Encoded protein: CSASGTVGLPLHF.

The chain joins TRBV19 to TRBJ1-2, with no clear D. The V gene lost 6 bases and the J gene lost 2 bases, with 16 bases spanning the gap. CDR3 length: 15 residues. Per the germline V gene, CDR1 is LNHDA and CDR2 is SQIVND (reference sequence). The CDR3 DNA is TGTGCCAGTAGCTTTACTGGGAAAATGAACTATGGCTACACCTTC. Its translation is CASSFTGKMNYGYTF.

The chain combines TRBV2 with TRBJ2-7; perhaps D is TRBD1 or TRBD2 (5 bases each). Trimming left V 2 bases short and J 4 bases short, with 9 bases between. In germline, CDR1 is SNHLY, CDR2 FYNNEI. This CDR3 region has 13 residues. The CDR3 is CASSEMRGYEQYF. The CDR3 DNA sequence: TGTGCCAGCAGTGAAATGAGGGGATACGAGCAGTACTTC.

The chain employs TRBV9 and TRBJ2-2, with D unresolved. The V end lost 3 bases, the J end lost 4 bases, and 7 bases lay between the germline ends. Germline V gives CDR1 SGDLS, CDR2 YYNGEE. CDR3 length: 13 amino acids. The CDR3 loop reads CASSGSFTGELFF. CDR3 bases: TGTGCCAGCAGCGGTAGTTTCACCGGGGAGCTGTTTTTT.

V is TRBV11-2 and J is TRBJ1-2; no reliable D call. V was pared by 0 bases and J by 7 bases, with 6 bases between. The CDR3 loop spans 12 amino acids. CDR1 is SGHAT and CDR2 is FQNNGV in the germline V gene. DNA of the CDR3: TGTGCCAGCAGCTTAGAGCCCCTTGGCTACACCTTC. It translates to CASSLEPLGYTF.

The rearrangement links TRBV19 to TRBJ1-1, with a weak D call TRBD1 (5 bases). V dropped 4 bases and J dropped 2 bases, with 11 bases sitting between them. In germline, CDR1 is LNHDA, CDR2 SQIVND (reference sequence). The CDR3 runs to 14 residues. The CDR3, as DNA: TGTGCCAGTAGTACCCCGGGACTTAACACTGAAGCTTTCTTT. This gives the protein CASSTPGLNTEAFF.

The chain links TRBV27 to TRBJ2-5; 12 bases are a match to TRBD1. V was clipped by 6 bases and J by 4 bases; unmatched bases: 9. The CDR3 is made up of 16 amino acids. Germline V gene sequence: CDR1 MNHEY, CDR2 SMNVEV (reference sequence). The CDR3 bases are TGTGCCAGCAGCACCTCCGGGACAGGGGGCCGAGAGACCCAGTACTTC. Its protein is CASSTSGTGGRETQYF.

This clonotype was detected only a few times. The CDR3 region has the DNA TGTGCCATCAGGGACAGGGTTATCGGGGAGCTGTTTTTT. Its translation is CAIRDRVIGELFF. The chain recombines TRBV10-3 with TRBJ2-2; 8 bases align to TRBD1. Germline V gene sequence: CDR1 ENHRY, CDR2 SYGVKD. V lost 6 bases to trimming and J lost 7 bases; unmatched junction nucleotides: 4. The length of the CDR3 is 13 residues.

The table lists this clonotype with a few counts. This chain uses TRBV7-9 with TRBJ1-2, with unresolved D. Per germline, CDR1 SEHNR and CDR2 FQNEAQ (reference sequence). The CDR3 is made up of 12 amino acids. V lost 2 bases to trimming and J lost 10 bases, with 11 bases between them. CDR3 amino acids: CASSLSGSDYTF. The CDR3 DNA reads TGTGCCAGCAGCTTATCGGGGAGCGACTACACCTTC.

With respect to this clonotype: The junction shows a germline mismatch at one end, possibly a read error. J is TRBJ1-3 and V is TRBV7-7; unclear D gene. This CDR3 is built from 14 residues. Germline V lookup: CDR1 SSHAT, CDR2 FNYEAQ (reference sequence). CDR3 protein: CASSVDNSGNTIYF. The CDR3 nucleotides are TGTGCTAGCAGCGTAGACAACTCTGGAAACACCATATATTTT.

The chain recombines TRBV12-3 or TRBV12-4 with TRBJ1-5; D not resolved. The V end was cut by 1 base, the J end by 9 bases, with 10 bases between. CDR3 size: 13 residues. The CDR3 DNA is TGTGCCAGCAGTTTAGGGCGGGAAGGGCCCCAGCATTTT. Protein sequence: CASSLGREGPQHF.

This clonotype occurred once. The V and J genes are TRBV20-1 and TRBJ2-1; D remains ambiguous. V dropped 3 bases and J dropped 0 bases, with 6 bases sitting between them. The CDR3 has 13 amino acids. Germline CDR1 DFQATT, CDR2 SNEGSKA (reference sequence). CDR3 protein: CSARESSYNEQFF. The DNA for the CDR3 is TGCAGTGCTAGGGAGAGCTCCTACAATGAGCAGTTCTTC.

This CDR3 reads CASTSEDKTYGYTF. The DNA for the CDR3 is TGTGCCAGCACCTCCGAGGACAAGACCTATGGCTACACCTTC. V is TRBV6-1 and J is TRBJ1-2; possibly TRBD1 for D (5 bases). CDR3 length: 14 amino acids. In germline, CDR1 is MNHNS, CDR2 SASEGT. V was trimmed by 7 bases and J by 4 bases, leaving 16 bases between them.

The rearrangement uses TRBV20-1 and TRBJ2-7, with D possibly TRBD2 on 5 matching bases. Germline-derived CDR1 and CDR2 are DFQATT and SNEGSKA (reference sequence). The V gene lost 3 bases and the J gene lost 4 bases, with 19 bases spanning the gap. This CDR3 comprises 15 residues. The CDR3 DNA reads TGCAGTGCTAGTCTAGAGATCGGGGTAAGGTACGAGCAGTACTTC. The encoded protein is CSASLEIGVRYEQYF.

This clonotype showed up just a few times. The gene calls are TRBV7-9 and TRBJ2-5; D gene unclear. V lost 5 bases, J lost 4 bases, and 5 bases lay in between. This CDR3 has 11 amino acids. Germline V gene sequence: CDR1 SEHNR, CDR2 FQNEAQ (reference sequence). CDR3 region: CASSPLETQYF. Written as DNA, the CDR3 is TGTGCCAGCAGCCCCTTAGAGACCCAGTACTTC.

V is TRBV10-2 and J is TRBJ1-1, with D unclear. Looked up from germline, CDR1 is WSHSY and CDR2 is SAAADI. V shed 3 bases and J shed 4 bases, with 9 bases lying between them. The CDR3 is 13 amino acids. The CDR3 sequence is CASSESGITEAFF. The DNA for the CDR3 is TGCGCCAGCAGTGAATCCGGGATCACTGAAGCTTTCTTT.

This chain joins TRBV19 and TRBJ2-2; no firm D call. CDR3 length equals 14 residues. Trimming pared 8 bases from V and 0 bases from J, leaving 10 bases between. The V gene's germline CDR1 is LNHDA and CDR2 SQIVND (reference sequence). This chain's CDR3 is CASGVRTNTGELFF. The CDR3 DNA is TGTGCCAGTGGGGTAAGGACGAACACCGGGGAGCTGTTTTTT.